The entry that follows covers one TCR beta chain sequence. Its target is unknown. This sample stems from a study of identical twins. Broader study findings: Abundant beta clonotypes from cord blood bore fewer insertions; memory repertoires lacked this pattern. Excess sharing by twins proved weaker in beta out-of-frame sequences.

MiXCR, run by TCRdb on the 5' RACE reads, gives a single entry per CDR3 protein. Here the sample spans around 480,000 distinct CDR3 sequences, about 13% being singletons. This CDR3 region has 14 residues. Germline loops: CDR1 KGHSH, CDR2 LQKENI. The ends were cut back, 1 base at V and 3 bases at J, with 8 bases in the middle. The sample was also linked to a second study, of yellow fever vaccine responses in identical twins.

V and J are TRBV18 and TRBJ2-3; D unclear. The receptor was derived from a woman aged 18-29 years in good health. Input material: CD4+ T cells sorted from blood. CDR3 sequence: CASSPLPRTDTQYF. The DNA of the CDR3 is TGTGCCAGCTCACCACTACCGAGGACAGATACGCAGTATTTT.